Presented here are 7 T cell receptor beta chains from one specimen sequenced in a study of monozygotic twins with inflammatory bowel disease. TCRdb re-called the 5' RACE reads and shows each CDR3 protein once, DNA omitted. This table lists about 160,000 distinct CDR3 sequences. Sample: blood. These TCRs come from a human donor with ulcerative colitis or Crohn's disease, or a healthy co-twin of an affected twin (not recorded which).

The genes are TRBV3-1 and TRBJ1-1; TCRdb designates TRBD1, a call that cannot be tested without DNA. The CDR3 consists of 15 residues. From germline, CDR1 is LGHDT and CDR2 YNNKEL (reference sequence). The CDR3 region is CASSQMAGGNTEAFF. The full variable domain, its missing parts supplied by reference TRBV3-1 and TRBJ1-1, is DTAVSQTPKYLVTQMGNDKSIKCEQNLGHDTMYWYKQDSKKFLKIMFSYNNKELIINETVPNRFSPKSPDKAHLNLHINSLELGDSAVYFCASSQMAGGNTEAFFGQGTRLTVV.

The chain links TRBV9 to TRBJ2-1; the TCRdb call, TRBD1, lacks DNA for checking. The CDR3 consists of 17 residues. Germline V gene data show CDR1 as SGDLS and CDR2 as YYNGEE. The CDR3: CASSLVGSGTSYNEQFF.

The J gene is TRBJ2-2, the V gene TRBV7-7; TCRdb reports TRBD1, a call that lacks DNA to check it against. There are 14 residues in the CDR3. Per germline, CDR1 SSHAT and CDR2 FNYEAQ (reference sequence). CDR3 sequence: CASSPFQGTGELFF.

The gene calls are TRBV20-1 and TRBJ2-7; the D call from TCRdb, TRBD2, cannot be confirmed without DNA. This CDR3 spans 14 amino acids. CDR1 and CDR2 (germline): DFQATT, SNEGSKA (reference sequence). The CDR3 reads CSAQPGLRTYEQYF.

The rearrangement links TRBV5-6 to TRBJ2-3. Germline assignment: CDR1 SGHDT and CDR2 YYEEEE. The CDR3 spans 12 residues. The CDR3: CASSLLRDTQYF.

The rearrangement uses TRBV6-1 and TRBJ2-3. Per the germline V gene, CDR1 is MNHNS and CDR2 is SASEGT. CDR3 length: 15 residues. The chain's CDR3 is CASSQSGLDLDTQYF.

The chain is built from TRBV20-1 and TRBJ2-7; the D call from TCRdb, TRBD2, cannot be confirmed without DNA. The CDR3 loop spans 16 amino acids. Looked up from germline, CDR1 is DFQATT and CDR2 is SNEGSKA (reference sequence). The CDR3: CSAIDETSGIPYEQYF.